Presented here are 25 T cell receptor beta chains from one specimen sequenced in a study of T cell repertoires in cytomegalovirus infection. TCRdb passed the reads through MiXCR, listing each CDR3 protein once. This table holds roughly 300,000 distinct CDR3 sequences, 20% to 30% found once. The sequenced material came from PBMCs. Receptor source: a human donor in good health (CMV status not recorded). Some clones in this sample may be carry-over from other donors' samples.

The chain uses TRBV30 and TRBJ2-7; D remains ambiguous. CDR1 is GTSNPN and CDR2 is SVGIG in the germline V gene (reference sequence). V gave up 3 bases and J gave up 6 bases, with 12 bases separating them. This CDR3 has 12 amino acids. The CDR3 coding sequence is TGTGCCTGGAGCGGACCGAATGGCGAGCAGTACTTC. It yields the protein CAWSGPNGEQYF.

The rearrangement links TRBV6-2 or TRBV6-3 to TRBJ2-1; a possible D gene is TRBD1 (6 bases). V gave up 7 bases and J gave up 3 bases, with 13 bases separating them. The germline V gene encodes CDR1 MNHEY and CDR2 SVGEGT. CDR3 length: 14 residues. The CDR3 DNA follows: TGTGCCAGCATGGACAGTGGATACTACAATGAGCAGTTCTTC. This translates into CASMDSGYYNEQFF.

This chain's CDR3 is CASSLALSGSTEAFF. As DNA, the CDR3 is TGTGCCAGCAGCTTAGCGCTTTCAGGGTCCACTGAAGCTTTCTTT. The gene calls are TRBV7-2 and TRBJ1-1, with D tentatively TRBD1 (5 bases). The germline V gene has CDR1 SGHTA and CDR2 FQGNSA. Trimming pared 0 bases from V and 4 bases from J, leaving 12 bases between. CDR3 length: 15 amino acids.

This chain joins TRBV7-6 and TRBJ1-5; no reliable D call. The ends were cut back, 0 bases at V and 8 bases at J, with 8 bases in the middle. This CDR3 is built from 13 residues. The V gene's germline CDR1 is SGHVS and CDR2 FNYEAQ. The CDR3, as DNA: TGTGCCAGCAGCTTAGCCGCTTGGGAGCCCCAGCATTTT. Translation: CASSLAAWEPQHF.

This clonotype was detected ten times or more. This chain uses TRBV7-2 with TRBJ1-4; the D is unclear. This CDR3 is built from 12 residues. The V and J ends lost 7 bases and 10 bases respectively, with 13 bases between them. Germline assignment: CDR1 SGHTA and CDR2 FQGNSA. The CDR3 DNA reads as TGTGCCAGCACCCGGGAGGACGGAAAACTGTTTTTT. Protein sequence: CASTREDGKLFF. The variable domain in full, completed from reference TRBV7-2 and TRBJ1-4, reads GAGVSQSPSNKVTEKGKDVELRCDPISGHTALYWYRQSLGQGLEFLIYFQGNSAPDKSGLPSDRFSAERTGGSVSTLTIQRTQQEDSAVYLCASTREDGKLFFGSGTQLSVL.

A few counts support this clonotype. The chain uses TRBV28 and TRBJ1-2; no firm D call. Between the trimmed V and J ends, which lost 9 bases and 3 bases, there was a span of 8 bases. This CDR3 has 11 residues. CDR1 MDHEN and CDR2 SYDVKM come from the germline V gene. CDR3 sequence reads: CASVDDYGYTF. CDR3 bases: TGTGCCAGTGTCGACGACTATGGCTACACCTTC.

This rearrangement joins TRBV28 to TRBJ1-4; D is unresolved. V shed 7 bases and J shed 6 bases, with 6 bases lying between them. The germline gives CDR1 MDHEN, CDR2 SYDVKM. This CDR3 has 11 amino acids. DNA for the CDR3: TGTGCCAGCATTTCCGATGAAAAACTGTTTTTT. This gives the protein CASISDEKLFF.

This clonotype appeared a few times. The CDR3 reads CASSLSRDPSYEQYF. In DNA form, the CDR3 reads TGCGCCAGCAGCTTGTCCCGGGACCCATCCTACGAGCAGTACTTC. The gene calls are TRBV5-1 and TRBJ2-7; D possibly uses TRBD1 or TRBD2 (5 bases each). CDR1 SGHRS and CDR2 YFSETQ come from the germline V gene. Trimming took 1 base from V and 1 from J, leaving 12 bases between them. This CDR3 is 15 amino acids long.

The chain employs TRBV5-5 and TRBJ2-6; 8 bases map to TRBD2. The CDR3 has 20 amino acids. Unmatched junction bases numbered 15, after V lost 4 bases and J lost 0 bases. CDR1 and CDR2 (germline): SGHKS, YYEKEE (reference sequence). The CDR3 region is CASSPRPGGGSISGANVLTF. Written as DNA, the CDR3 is TGTGCCAGCAGCCCCCGGCCGGGCGGGGGGTCAATCTCTGGGGCCAACGTCCTGACTTTC.

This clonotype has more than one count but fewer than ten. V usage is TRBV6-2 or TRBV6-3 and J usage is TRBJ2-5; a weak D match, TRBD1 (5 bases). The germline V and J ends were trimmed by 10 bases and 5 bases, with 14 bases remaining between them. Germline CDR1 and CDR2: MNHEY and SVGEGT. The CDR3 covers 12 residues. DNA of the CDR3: TGTGCCACCAGGGCCCTTTCTGAGACCCAGTACTTC. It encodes CATRALSETQYF.

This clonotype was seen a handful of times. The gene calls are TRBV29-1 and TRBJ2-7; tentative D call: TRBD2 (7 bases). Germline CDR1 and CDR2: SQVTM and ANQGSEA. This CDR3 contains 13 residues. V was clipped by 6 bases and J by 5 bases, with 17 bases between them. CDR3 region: CSVLTGTSDEQYF. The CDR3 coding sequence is TGCAGCGTGTTGACAGGAACTAGCGACGAGCAGTACTTC.

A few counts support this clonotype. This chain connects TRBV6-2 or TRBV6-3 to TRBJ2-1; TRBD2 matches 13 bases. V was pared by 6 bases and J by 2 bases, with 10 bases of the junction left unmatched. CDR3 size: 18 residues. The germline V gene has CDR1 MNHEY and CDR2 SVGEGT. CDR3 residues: CASRTSGRALGTYNEQFF. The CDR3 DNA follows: TGTGCCAGCAGAACTAGCGGGAGGGCCCTAGGGACCTACAATGAGCAGTTCTTC.

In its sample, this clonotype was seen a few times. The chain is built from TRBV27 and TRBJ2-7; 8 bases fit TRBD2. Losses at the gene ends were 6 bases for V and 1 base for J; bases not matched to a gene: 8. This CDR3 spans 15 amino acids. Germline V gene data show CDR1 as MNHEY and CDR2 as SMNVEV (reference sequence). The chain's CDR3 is CASRKRGGPSYEQYV. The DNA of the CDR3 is TGTGCCAGCAGAAAACGGGGGGGCCCGTCCTACGAGCAGTACGTC.

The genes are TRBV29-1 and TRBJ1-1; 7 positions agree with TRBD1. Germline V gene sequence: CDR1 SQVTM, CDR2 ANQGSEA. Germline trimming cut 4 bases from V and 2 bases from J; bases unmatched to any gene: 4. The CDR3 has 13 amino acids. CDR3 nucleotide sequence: TGCAGCGTTGCCGGGACAGACAACACTGAAGCTTTCTTT. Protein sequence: CSVAGTDNTEAFF.

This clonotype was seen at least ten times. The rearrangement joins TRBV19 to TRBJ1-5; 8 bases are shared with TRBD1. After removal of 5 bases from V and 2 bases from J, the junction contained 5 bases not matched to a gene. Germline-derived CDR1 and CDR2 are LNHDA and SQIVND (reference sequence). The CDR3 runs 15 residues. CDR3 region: CASSAGTGRNQPQHF. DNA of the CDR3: TGTGCCAGTAGTGCCGGGACAGGCCGCAATCAGCCCCAGCATTTT.

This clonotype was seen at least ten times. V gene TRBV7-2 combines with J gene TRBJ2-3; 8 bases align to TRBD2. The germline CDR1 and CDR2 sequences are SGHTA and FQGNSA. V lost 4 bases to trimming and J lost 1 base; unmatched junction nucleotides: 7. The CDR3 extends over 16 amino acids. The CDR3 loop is CASSSLAAHGTDTQYF. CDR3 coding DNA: TGTGCCAGCAGCTCACTAGCGGCGCATGGCACAGATACGCAGTATTTT. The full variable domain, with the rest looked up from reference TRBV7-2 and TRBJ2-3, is GAGVSQSPSNKVTEKGKDVELRCDPISGHTALYWYRQSLGQGLEFLIYFQGNSAPDKSGLPSDRFSAERTGGSVSTLTIQRTQQEDSAVYLCASSSLAAHGTDTQYFGPGTRLTVL.

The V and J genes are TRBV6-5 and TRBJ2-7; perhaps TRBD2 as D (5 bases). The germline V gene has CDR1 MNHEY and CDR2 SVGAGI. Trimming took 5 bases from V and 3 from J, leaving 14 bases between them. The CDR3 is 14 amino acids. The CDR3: CASSRPGRVYEQYF. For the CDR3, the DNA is TGTGCCAGCAGTCGTCCCGGGCGGGTCTACGAGCAGTACTTC.

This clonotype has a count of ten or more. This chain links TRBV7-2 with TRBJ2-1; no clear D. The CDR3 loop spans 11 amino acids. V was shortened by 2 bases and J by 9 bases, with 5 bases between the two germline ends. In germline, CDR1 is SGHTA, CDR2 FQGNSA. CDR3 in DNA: TGTGCCAGCAGCTTACCGCCTGAGCAGTTCTTC. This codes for CASSLPPEQFF.

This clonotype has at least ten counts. This CDR3 reads CASSLAPRTWNTQYF. The CDR3 DNA reads TGTGCCAGCAGCTTAGCGCCGCGTACGTGGAATACGCAGTATTTT. This chain joins TRBV7-4 and TRBJ2-3; D gene ambiguous. Trimming took 0 bases from V and 7 from J, leaving 14 bases between them. This CDR3 has 15 residues. Germline-derived CDR1 and CDR2 are SGHVT and SQSDAQ.

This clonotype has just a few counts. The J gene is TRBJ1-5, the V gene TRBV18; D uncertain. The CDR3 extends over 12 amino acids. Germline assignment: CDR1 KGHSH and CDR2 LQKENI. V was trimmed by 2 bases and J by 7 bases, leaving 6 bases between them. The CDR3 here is CASSPGGQPQHF. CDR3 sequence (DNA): TGTGCCAGCTCACCAGGTGGACAGCCCCAGCATTTT.

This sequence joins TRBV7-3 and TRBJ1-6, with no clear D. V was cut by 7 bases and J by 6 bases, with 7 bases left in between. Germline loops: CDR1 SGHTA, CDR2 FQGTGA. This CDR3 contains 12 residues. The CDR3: CASTTSNSPLHF. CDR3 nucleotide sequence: TGTGCCAGCACCACCAGTAATTCACCCCTCCACTTT.

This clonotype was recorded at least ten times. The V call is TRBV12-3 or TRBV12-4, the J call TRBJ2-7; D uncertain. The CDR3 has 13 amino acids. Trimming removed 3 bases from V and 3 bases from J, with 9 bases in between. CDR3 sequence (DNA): TGTGCCAGCAGTTTGTACAACAACTACGAGCAGTACTTC. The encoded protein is CASSLYNNYEQYF.

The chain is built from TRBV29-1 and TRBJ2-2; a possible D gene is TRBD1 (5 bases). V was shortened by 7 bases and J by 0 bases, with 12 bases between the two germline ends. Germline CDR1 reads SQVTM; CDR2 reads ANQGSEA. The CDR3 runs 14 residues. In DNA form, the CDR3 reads TGCAGCGCATCGGACACACCGAACACCGGGGAGCTGTTTTTT. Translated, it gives CSASDTPNTGELFF.

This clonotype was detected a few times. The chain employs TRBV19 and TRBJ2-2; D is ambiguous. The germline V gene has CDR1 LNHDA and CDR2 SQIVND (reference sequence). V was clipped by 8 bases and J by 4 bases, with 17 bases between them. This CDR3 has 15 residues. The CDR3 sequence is CASFPGRPATGELFF. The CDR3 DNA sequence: TGTGCCAGTTTCCCCGGGCGGCCCGCCACCGGGGAGCTGTTTTTT.

This chain's CDR3 is CASIGREKGETQYF. The CDR3 nucleotides are TGTGCCAGCATAGGCAGGGAAAAAGGAGAGACCCAGTACTTC. The chain links TRBV28 to TRBJ2-5; D possibly corresponds to TRBD1 (5 bases). Germline V gene lookup returns CDR1 MDHEN and CDR2 SYDVKM. The CDR3 contains 14 residues. V dropped 7 bases and J dropped 4 bases, with 16 bases sitting between them.